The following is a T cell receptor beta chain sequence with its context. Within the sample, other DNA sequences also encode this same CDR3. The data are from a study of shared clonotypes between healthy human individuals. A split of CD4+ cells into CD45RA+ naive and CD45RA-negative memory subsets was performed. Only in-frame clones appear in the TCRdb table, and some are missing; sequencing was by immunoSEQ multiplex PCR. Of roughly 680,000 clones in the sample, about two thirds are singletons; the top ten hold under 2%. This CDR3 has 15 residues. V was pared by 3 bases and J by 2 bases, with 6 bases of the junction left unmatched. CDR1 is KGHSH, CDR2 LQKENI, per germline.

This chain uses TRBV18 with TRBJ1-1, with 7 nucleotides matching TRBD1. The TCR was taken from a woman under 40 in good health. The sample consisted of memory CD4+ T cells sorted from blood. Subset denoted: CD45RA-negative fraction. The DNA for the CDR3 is TGTGCCAGCTCACCCACGACAGGGCTAAACACTGAAGCTTTCTTT. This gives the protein CASSPTTGLNTEAFF. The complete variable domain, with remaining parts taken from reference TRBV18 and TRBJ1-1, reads NAGVMQNPRHLVRRRGQEARLRCSPMKGHSHVYWYRQLPEEGLKFMVYLQKENIIDESGMPKERFSAEFPKEGPSILRIQQVVRGDSAAYFCASSPTTGLNTEAFFGQGTRLTVV.